Listed below are T cell receptor beta chains from one sample, sequenced in a study of CD8+CD57+ T cells in acquired aplastic anemia. MiXCR, applied by TCRdb to the reads, yields one record per CDR3 protein. The data hold approximately 470,000 distinct CDR3 sequences, with over 25% observed a single time. The sample was sorted CD4+, CD8+, or CD8+CD57+ T cells (not recorded which) from PBMCs. The origin of the receptors is a human donor with aplastic anemia. The CDR3 runs from the conserved cysteine through the conserved F or W. D genes are given only for firm matches. Clone size is shown for a subset of rows, as once, few, many or a class of expanded clone.

J	V	D	size	DNA	CDR3
TRBJ1-1	TRBV9	TRBD1	NA	TGTGCCAGCAGCGTAGGTCCGCGGACAGGGGATTATACTGAAGCTTTCTTT	CASSVGPRTGDYTEAFF
TRBJ1-5	TRBV19	NA	many	TGTGCCAGTAGTATAGGAGGCGGGGGGAGGCAGCCCCAGCATTTT	CASSIGGGGRQPQHF
TRBJ1-2	TRBV29-1	NA	few	TGCAGCGGTGAGGAGGGAGAGGCTGGCTACACCTTC	CSGEEGEAGYTF
TRBJ2-5	TRBV19	TRBD1	NA	TGTGCCAGTAGTATTTTAGGGACAGGGGGCCTTAACAAAGAGACTCAGTACTTC	CASSILGTGGLNKETQYF
TRBJ1-2	TRBV7-2	TRBD1	NA	TGTGCCAGCACCGAGACAGGGGTTAACTATGGCTACACCTTC	CASTETGVNYGYTF
TRBJ1-2	TRBV7-2	TRBD1	many	TGTGCCAGCAGCTCTCCAGGGGGCGCGGGCTATGGCTACACCTTC	CASSSPGGAGYGYTF
TRBJ2-7	TRBV7-2	TRBD1	many	TGTGCCAGCAGCTCCCGGGACAGGGGCTACGAGCAGTACTTC	CASSSRDRGYEQYF
TRBJ2-1	TRBV5-1	NA	NA	TGCGCCAGCAGCTTCCCCCGGGGAACCTACAATGAGCAGTTCTTC	CASSFPRGTYNEQFF
TRBJ2-1	TRBV7-2	NA	many	TGTGCCAGCAGCTATGTCGACCAGTACAATGAGCAGTTCTTC	CASSYVDQYNEQFF
TRBJ1-6	TRBV25-1	NA	few	TGTGCCTGGAGTGTACAAAGTTCACCCCTCCACTTT	CAWSVQSSPLHF
TRBJ1-5	TRBV20-1	NA	NA	TGCAGTGCTATAAGCGGAGGGGCCGTGGGTCATCAGCCCCAGCATTTT	CSAISGGAVGHQPQHF
TRBJ1-2	TRBV2	NA	NA	TGTGCCAGCACCCGAAAGGGGACGTCCGGAAACACCTTC	CASTRKGTSGNTF
TRBJ1-4	TRBV4-3	TRBD1	NA	TGCGCCAGCAGCCAAGTAGGAACAGGGGCTGAAAAACTGTTTTTT	CASSQVGTGAEKLFF
TRBJ1-2	TRBV3-1	TRBD1	few	TGTGCCAGCAGCCAAGGCGGAGGGGGCGATTATGGCTACACCTTC	CASSQGGGGDYGYTF
TRBJ2-7	TRBV9	TRBD2	NA	TGTGCCAGCAGCGGCGGGACTAGCGGGTGGCACGAGCAGTACTTC	CASSGGTSGWHEQYF
TRBJ2-1	TRBV7-2	NA	few	TGTGCCAGCAGCTTCAGGGGCAGTGAGCAGTTCTTC	CASSFRGSEQFF
TRBJ1-3	TRBV5-5	NA	NA	TGTGCCAGCAGTGATGATGGACTTTTCTCTGGAAACACCATATATTTT	CASSDDGLFSGNTIYF
TRBJ2-1	TRBV6-1	TRBD2	NA	TGTGCCAGCAGCCCCAGCGGGAGCACTTACAATGAGCAGTTCTTC	CASSPSGSTYNEQFF
TRBJ1-1	TRBV15	TRBD1	many	TGTGCCACCAGCAGAGGTGGACAGGCAGCCACTGAAGCTTTCTTT	CATSRGGQAATEAFF
TRBJ1-2	TRBV4-2	TRBD1	NA	TGTGCCAGCAGCCAAGAACGGGCAGGGGGCGTGCCGGACTATGGCTACACCTTC	CASSQERAGGVPDYGYTF
TRBJ2-7	TRBV7-9	TRBD2	few	TGTGCCAGCAGCCGAGCGAGCGGGAGCTCCTACGAGCAGTACTTC	CASSRASGSSYEQYF
TRBJ1-6	TRBV15	TRBD1	many	TGTGCCACCAGCAGAGGGATTACAGGGGAATCACCCCTCCACTTT	CATSRGITGESPLHF
TRBJ2-1	TRBV20-1	NA	NA	TGCAGTGTTCCAGGGCAGCCCAATGAGCAGTTCTTC	CSVPGQPNEQFF
TRBJ2-1	TRBV9	NA	NA	TGTGCCAGCAGCGTAGCTCTCGGGGACACACACAATGAGCAGTTCTTC	CASSVALGDTHNEQFF
TRBJ1-2	TRBV6-4	TRBD1	many	TGTGCCAGCAAGAGACAGGGGACCTCCTATGGCTACACCTTC	CASKRQGTSYGYTF
TRBJ2-7	TRBV20-1	NA	few	TGCAGTGCTAATAACAGGGTCTACTCCTACGAGCAGTACTTC	CSANNRVYSYEQYF
TRBJ1-4	TRBV6-1	NA	NA	TGTGCCAGCAGCCCCGACGCCGGAGAAAGAAAACTGTTTTTT	CASSPDAGERKLFF
TRBJ2-1	TRBV12-3/TRBV12-4	NA	many	TGTGCCAGCAGTTCCCCCCTCGGGACACTCAATGAGCAGTTCTTC	CASSSPLGTLNEQFF
TRBJ2-1	TRBV9	TRBD2	NA	TGTGCCAGCAGCGTAGGAGCCGGGCGGGGGGTTGGTGAGCAGTTCTTC	CASSVGAGRGVGEQFF